The 19 T cell receptor beta chains presented below share a single source sample, sequenced in a study of T cell responses to AZD1222 COVID-19 vaccine (dated by TCRdb to the early 2020s). Library construction relied on the immunoSEQ multiplex PCR assay. The table was pulled from immuneACCESS by TCRdb, which kept in-frame rearrangements only. Such tables lose some clones; where checked, under half of the loss comes from unresolved V genes, and the rest has no known cause. This sample lists under 170,000 clones; about 92% were detected once. The top ten clonotypes cover 2.5% to 3.5% of the sample. Sample time point, as interpreted from the label and publication: about 28 days (+/-7) after the second vaccine dose. Specimen: peripheral blood, collected 28 days after the second AZD1222 dose. Receptors were obtained from an adult who received the AZD1222 COVID-19 vaccine.

The chain recombines TRBV6-5 with TRBJ1-1; 8 positions agree with TRBD1. J gave up 5 bases and V 5 bases, and 10 bases lay outside the gene matches. Germline V gene lookup returns CDR1 MNHEY and CDR2 SVGAGI. This CDR3 region has 15 residues. CDR3 protein: CASSRLGQGLTEAFF. The CDR3 nucleotides read TGTGCCAGCAGTAGACTAGGACAGGGTTTGACTGAAGCTTTCTTT.

This clone was counted between two and nine times. V gene TRBV7-9 combines with J gene TRBJ2-7; D gene ambiguous. CDR1 is SEHNR and CDR2 is FQNEAQ in the germline V gene (reference sequence). Deletions cut 5 bases from V and 3 bases from J, with 11 bases between. The CDR3 totals 13 residues. The CDR3 DNA follows: TGTGCCAGCAGCCGCCTGTTACTCTACGAGCAGTACTTC. This sequence encodes CASSRLLLYEQYF.

The chain employs TRBV27 and TRBJ2-1; D ambiguous. V dropped 2 bases and J dropped 3 bases, with 8 bases sitting between them. The CDR3 runs 14 residues. The germline CDR1 and CDR2 sequences are MNHEY and SMNVEV (reference sequence). The CDR3 loop reads CASSLNYFYNEQFF. CDR3 nucleotides: TGTGCCAGCAGTTTAAACTATTTCTACAATGAGCAGTTCTTC.

The chain couples TRBV27 to TRBJ1-2; a weak D match, TRBD1 (5 bases). Germline V lookup: CDR1 MNHEY, CDR2 SMNVEV (reference sequence). Trimming took off 2 bases at V and 7 bases at J, with 23 bases between the two ends. The CDR3 has 17 amino acids. In DNA, the CDR3 is TGTGCCAGCAGTTTAGACAGCCATTACCAGAAGGGTGGTGGCTACACCTTC. Its translation: CASSLDSHYQKGGGYTF.

CDR3 nucleotides: TGTGCCAGCAGCTTAGCGGATCTTACCTACGAGCAGTACTTC. This gives the protein CASSLADLTYEQYF. The chain recombines TRBV7-2 with TRBJ2-7; no firm D call. Trimming removed 0 bases from V and 2 bases from J, with 8 bases in between. The CDR3 extends over 14 amino acids. Germline lookup yields CDR1 SGHTA and CDR2 FQGNSA.

V gene TRBV5-4 combines with J gene TRBJ1-1; 7 bases agree with TRBD1. V was clipped by 4 bases and J by 0 bases; unmatched bases: 6. CDR1 is SGHNT and CDR2 is YYREEE in the germline V gene (reference sequence). The CDR3 is 15 residues long. The CDR3, as DNA: TGTGCCAGCAGCCGAAAAGGGACAGTGAACACTGAAGCTTTCTTT. Residues: CASSRKGTVNTEAFF. The complete variable domain, with remaining parts taken from reference TRBV5-4 and TRBJ1-1, reads ETGVTQSPTHLIKTRGQQVTLRCSSQSGHNTVSWYQQALGQGPQFIFQYYREEENGRGNFPPRFSGLQFPNYSSELNVNALELDDSALYLCASSRKGTVNTEAFFGQGTRLTVV.

V usage is TRBV10-3 and J usage is TRBJ2-6; the D gene is possibly TRBD2 (5 bases). Germline V CDR1 and CDR2: ENHRY, SYGVKD. V was shortened by 4 bases and J by 0 bases, with 7 bases between the two germline ends. The CDR3 sequence is 15 residues long. The CDR3 nucleotides are TGTGCCATCAGTGGCGGGTTCTCTGGGGCCAACGTCCTGACTTTC. Protein: CAISGGFSGANVLTF.

The chain joins TRBV27 to TRBJ1-2; 7 bases match TRBD1. The junction had 10 bases not matched to a gene; V was cut back by 7 bases and J by 2 bases. The CDR3 totals 15 residues. Germline V CDR1 and CDR2: MNHEY, SMNVEV (reference sequence). The CDR3 coding sequence is TGTGCCAGCAAGGGGACAGCCGCTCCAAACTATGGCTACACCTTC. The encoded protein is CASKGTAAPNYGYTF.

The chain recombines TRBV3-1 (or the pseudogene TRBV3-2) with TRBJ2-1, with a possible D match to TRBD1 (7 bases). Germline assignment: CDR1 LGHDT and CDR2 YNNKEL (reference sequence). This CDR3 spans 14 amino acids. V was clipped by 6 bases and J by 12 bases, with 21 bases between them. CDR3 region: CASRRDRGPGGQFF. The CDR3 coding sequence is TGTGCCAGCAGGAGGGATAGGGGGCCCGGGGGGCAGTTCTTC.

The chain uses TRBV5-1 and TRBJ1-1; weak D call: TRBD1 (6 bases). CDR3 length: 14 amino acids. The V end lost 6 bases, the J end lost 6 bases, and 18 bases lay between the germline ends. CDR1 is SGHRS, CDR2 YFSETQ, per germline. CDR3 nucleotides: TGCGCCAGCAACGATGCAGGGGATAAAGCTGAAGCTTTCTTT. Protein sequence: CASNDAGDKAEAFF.

This chain joins TRBV9 and TRBJ2-3; D perhaps matches TRBD2 (6 bases). V shed 2 bases and J shed 2 bases, with 9 bases lying between them. The CDR3 runs 14 residues. Germline values: CDR1 SGDLS, CDR2 YYNGEE. CDR3 DNA: TGTGCCAGCAGCGTGGCTAGCGCCACAGATACGCAGTATTTT. This codes for CASSVASATDTQYF.

The genes are TRBV7-2 and TRBJ1-5; 7 bases fit TRBD1. Germline values: CDR1 SGHTA, CDR2 FQGNSA. The CDR3 has 14 residues. The V and J ends lost 8 bases and 3 bases, in that order; junction bases with no gene match: 7. The CDR3 sequence: CASADRHSNQPQHF. CDR3 in DNA: TGTGCCAGCGCGGACAGGCACTCCAATCAGCCCCAGCATTTT. Together with reference TRBV7-2 and TRBJ1-5, the CDR3 gives the full variable domain: GAGVSQSPSNKVTEKGKDVELRCDPISGHTALYWYRQSLGQGLEFLIYFQGNSAPDKSGLPSDRFSAERTGGSVSTLTIQRTQQEDSAVYLCASADRHSNQPQHFGDGTRLSIL.

This chain uses TRBV6-2 or TRBV6-3 with TRBJ2-7; D gene uncertain. V lost 4 bases, J lost 0 bases, and 13 bases lay in between. The CDR3 is 15 amino acids. CDR1 and CDR2 from the germline V gene are MNHEY and SVGEGT. This chain's CDR3 is CASSFSIRSSYEQYF. CDR3 sequence (DNA): TGTGCCAGCAGTTTCTCTATCAGGAGCTCCTACGAGCAGTACTTC.

The chain recombines TRBV9 with TRBJ1-1; D remains unclear. CDR1 is SGDLS and CDR2 is YYNGEE in the germline V gene. V dropped 2 bases and J dropped 6 bases, with 11 bases sitting between them. The CDR3 spans 13 residues. The CDR3 sequence: CASSVWEGAEAFF. DNA for the CDR3: TGTGCCAGCAGCGTTTGGGAGGGCGCTGAAGCTTTCTTT.

This clone was detected only a few times. This chain connects TRBV11-3 to TRBJ2-7; D ambiguous. The germline V and J ends were trimmed by 5 bases and 0 bases, with 8 bases remaining between them. Germline lookup yields CDR1 SGHNT and CDR2 YENEEA. The CDR3 runs to 13 residues. The CDR3 nucleotides are TGTGCCAGCAGCCGAATGAGCTCCTACGAGCAGTACTTC. This gives the protein CASSRMSSYEQYF.

V is TRBV10-2 and J is TRBJ2-2, with TRBD1 matching 8 bases. The CDR3 covers 15 residues. Per germline, CDR1 WSHSY and CDR2 SAAADI. With V trimmed by 2 bases and J by 7 bases, 6 bases remained unmatched. DNA for the CDR3: TGCGCCAGCAGTGAGGGACAGGGAGGACTCGGGGAGCTGTTTTTT. Protein: CASSEGQGGLGELFF.

This chain joins TRBV20-1 and TRBJ1-2; D unresolved. The CDR3 spans 11 residues. V lost 0 bases and J 9 bases, leaving 8 bases between the germline ends. Per germline, CDR1 DFQATT and CDR2 SNEGSKA (reference sequence). CDR3 region: CSARETGSYTF. Written as DNA, the CDR3 is TGCAGTGCTAGAGAAACCGGCAGCTACACCTTC.

The V and J genes are TRBV6-5 and TRBJ2-2, with a possible D match to TRBD1 (5 bases). The CDR3 sequence is 14 residues long. V lost 6 bases to trimming and J lost 1 base, with 9 bases between them. Looked up from germline, CDR1 is MNHEY and CDR2 is SVGAGI. The CDR3 loop is CASSPTGNTGELFF. The CDR3 DNA reads as TGTGCCAGCAGCCCAACAGGGAACACCGGGGAGCTGTTTTTT.

The chain couples TRBV27 to TRBJ1-4; tentatively, D is TRBD1 (5 bases). The CDR3 loop spans 18 amino acids. Germline V gene data show CDR1 as MNHEY and CDR2 as SMNVEV (reference sequence). The ends were cut back, 0 bases at V and 8 bases at J, with 22 bases in the middle. This chain's CDR3 is CASSLSGTNAFTIEKLFF. The DNA for the CDR3 is TGTGCCAGCAGTTTATCAGGGACGAACGCCTTCACAATAGAAAAACTGTTTTTT.